A single sample is the source of the 11 T cell receptor beta chains below, sequenced in a study of control samples from healthy donors and cancer patients (dated by TCRdb to 2018 to 2021). The method behind the library was the immunoSEQ multiplex PCR assay. TCRdb obtained this table from immuneACCESS and retained in-frame rearrangements with V and J assigned. These tables miss some clones; where compared with another copy, unresolved V genes account for less than half of the shortfall, and the remainder is unexplained. The sample has approximately 90,000 clones on record, about four fifths of them singletons. Clones ranked in the top ten supply around 40% of the sample. The sample consisted of PBMCs. The receptors shown here come from a man in his 70s with lung cancer.

V gene TRBV24-1 combines with J gene TRBJ2-3, with unresolved D. Looked up from germline, CDR1 is KGHDR and CDR2 is SFDVKD. V was shortened by 4 bases and J by 5 bases, with 9 bases between the two germline ends. This CDR3 contains 13 residues. CDR3: CATSEPVVDTQYF. DNA for the CDR3: TGTGCCACCAGTGAGCCGGTGGTAGATACGCAGTATTTT.

The chain joins TRBV6-5 to TRBJ2-1, with 10 bases that match TRBD1. Germline CDR1 MNHEY, CDR2 SVGAGI. The CDR3 length is 15 residues. Germline trimming cut 6 bases from V and 7 bases from J; bases unmatched to any gene: 9. The CDR3 DNA reads as TGTGCCAGCAGAAGGGACAGGGGAAATCAGAATGAGCAGTTCTTC. Translating it yields CASRRDRGNQNEQFF.

This clone was recorded only once. This chain links TRBV7-2 with TRBJ1-5; TRBD1 is a possible D gene (6 bases). Germline assignment: CDR1 SGHTA and CDR2 FQGNSA. V was cut by 1 base and J by 0 bases, with 10 bases left in between. CDR3 length equals 16 residues. The CDR3 here is CASSLGGQNSNQPQHF. The CDR3 nucleotides read TGTGCCAGCAGCTTAGGCGGACAGAATAGCAATCAGCCCCAGCATTTT.

V usage is TRBV3-1 (or the pseudogene TRBV3-2) and J usage is TRBJ2-7; 10 bases fit TRBD2. The CDR3 is 16 amino acids. CDR1 and CDR2 (germline): LGHDT, YNNKEL (reference sequence). V lost 4 bases to trimming and J lost 2 bases; unmatched junction nucleotides: 8. In DNA form, the CDR3 reads TGTGCCAGCAGCCGTCCTGGTCTAGCGGGGGCCTACGAGCAGTACTTC. As protein: CASSRPGLAGAYEQYF.

The chain combines TRBV9 with TRBJ1-2, with 7 bases that match TRBD1. The trim removed 3 bases at V and 9 bases at J, leaving 17 bases unmatched. CDR3 length: 16 amino acids. The germline V gene encodes CDR1 SGDLS and CDR2 YYNGEE. CDR3 sequence (DNA): TGTGCCAGCAGCGATCCCGACAGGGCGGCCCCGAATCGCTACACCTTC. Translating it yields CASSDPDRAAPNRYTF.

The chain is built from TRBV11-2 and TRBJ1-2; D might be TRBD1 (5 bases). CDR1 is SGHAT, CDR2 FQNNGV, per germline. V lost 4 bases and J 5 bases, leaving 17 bases between the germline ends. This CDR3 spans 15 amino acids. Here the CDR3 DNA reads TGTGCCAGCAGCTACAATCCGGGACCAAGATATGGCTACACCTTC. This encodes CASSYNPGPRYGYTF. The full variable domain, completed using reference TRBV11-2 and TRBJ1-2, is EAGVAQSPRYKIIEKRQSVAFWCNPISGHATLYWYQQILGQGPKLLIQFQNNGVVDDSQLPKDRFSAERLKGVDSTLKIQPAKLEDSAVYLCASSYNPGPRYGYTFGSGTRLTVV.

The chain combines TRBV9 with TRBJ2-1, with D perhaps TRBD1 or TRBD2 (5 bases each). CDR3 length equals 19 residues. Deletions cut 2 bases from V and 0 bases from J, with 21 bases between. Germline lookup yields CDR1 SGDLS and CDR2 YYNGEE. The CDR3, as DNA: TGTGCCAGCAGCGTTTCACCTGGGACGGGCTCGAGCTCCTACAATGAGCAGTTCTTC. The encoded protein is CASSVSPGTGSSSYNEQFF.

As for this clone: The sample contains more than one DNA sequence encoding this CDR3. The J gene is TRBJ1-5, the V gene TRBV30; D is ambiguous. This CDR3 has 13 residues. Per germline, CDR1 GTSNPN and CDR2 SVGIG (reference sequence). V lost 0 bases and J 2 bases, leaving 5 bases between the germline ends. The CDR3 reads CAWSVGGNQPQHF. CDR3 DNA sequence: TGTGCCTGGAGTGTGGGCGGCAATCAGCCCCAGCATTTT.

The chain uses TRBV2 and TRBJ1-1; 7 bases map to TRBD1. The CDR3 consists of 14 residues. V shed 7 bases, J shed 0 bases, and the junction held 5 bases outside the gene matches. CDR1 is SNHLY and CDR2 is FYNNEI in the germline V gene. The CDR3, as DNA: TGTGCCAGCACGAGGGACAGTATGAACACTGAAGCTTTCTTT. Its translation: CASTRDSMNTEAFF. The full variable domain, in which reference TRBV2 and TRBJ1-1 provide the parts outside the CDR3, is EPEVTQTPSHQVTQMGQEVILRCVPISNHLYFYWYRQILGQKVEFLVSFYNNEISEKSEIFDDQFSVERPDGSNFTLKIRSTKLEDSAMYFCASTRDSMNTEAFFGQGTRLTVV.

The chain has TRBV7-2 and TRBJ1-2; TRBD1 is a possible D gene (5 bases). V was clipped by 5 bases and J by 5 bases, with 18 bases between them. This CDR3 spans 15 amino acids. Germline CDR1 and CDR2: SGHTA and FQGNSA. The DNA of the CDR3 is TGTGCCAGCAGCCCAGAAGGGGCAGGGCGATATGGCTACACCTTC. Its protein is CASSPEGAGRYGYTF. Variable domain in full (rest from reference TRBV7-2 and TRBJ1-2): GAGVSQSPSNKVTEKGKDVELRCDPISGHTALYWYRQSLGQGLEFLIYFQGNSAPDKSGLPSDRFSAERTGGSVSTLTIQRTQQEDSAVYLCASSPEGAGRYGYTFGSGTRLTVV.

V and J are TRBV9 and TRBJ2-7; perhaps TRBD2 as D (6 bases). CDR3 length: 14 amino acids. V lost 1 base and J 6 bases, leaving 14 bases between the germline ends. CDR1 SGDLS and CDR2 YYNGEE come from the germline V gene. CDR3 residues: CASSVFGSGSEQYF. DNA for the CDR3: TGTGCCAGCAGCGTATTCGGTTCCGGGAGCGAGCAGTACTTC. The full variable domain, with the rest looked up from reference TRBV9 and TRBJ2-7, is DSGVTQTPKHLITATGQRVTLRCSPRSGDLSVYWYQQSLDQGLQFLIQYYNGEERAKGNILERFSAQQFPDLHSELNLSSLELGDSALYFCASSVFGSGSEQYFGPGTRLTVT.